This T cell receptor (beta chain) was documented in a study of immune evolution from preneoplasia to lung adenocarcinoma. Trimming removed 4 bases at V and 0 bases at J, with 3 bases between. The CDR3 covers 12 residues. Germline CDR1 and CDR2: SGHNT and YYREEE (reference sequence). TCRdb's copy holds only in-frame clones and misses some; the assay was immunoSEQ multiplex PCR. The profile covers approximately 4,300 clones, with around 88% appearing a single time and 2.4% taken by the ten largest. The origin of this receptor is a person aged 55-79 years with lung adenocarcinoma. The sample comprised FFPE lung adenocarcinoma in situ tissue. This sequence joins TRBV5-4 and TRBJ2-3; D gene uncertain. The CDR3 reads CASSTSTDTQYF. The CDR3 DNA reads as TGTGCCAGCAGCACTAGCACAGATACGCAGTATTTT. Filled out from reference TRBV5-4 and TRBJ2-3, the complete variable domain reads ETGVTQSPTHLIKTRGQQVTLRCSSQSGHNTVSWYQQALGQGPQFIFQYYREEENGRGNFPPRFSGLQFPNYSSELNVNALELDDSALYLCASSTSTDTQYFGPGTRLTVL.